Reported below is one T cell receptor (beta chain). This CDR3 has 14 residues. Germline-derived CDR1 and CDR2 are SGHAT and FQNNGV. The V gene end was trimmed by 5 bases and the J gene end by 8 bases; junction bases not matched to a gene: 11. This entry belongs to a study of cytomegalovirus exposure and HLA in healthy donors. With 60 Vbeta and 13 Jbeta primers, the PCR was carried out. Using immunoSEQ multiplex PCR, the repertoire was profiled, and TCRdb retains in-frame clones only, with some absent. This table has roughly 140,000 clones, around 76% appearing once. J is TRBJ1-1 and V is TRBV11-2, with 7 bases aligning to TRBD1. Sequencing was carried out using PBMCs. The TCR was taken from a male donor in good health and CMV-seronegative. CDR3 amino acids: CASSLEGRQGEAFF. CDR3 in DNA: TGTGCCAGCAGCCTTGAGGGGAGACAGGGAGAAGCTTTCTTT.